Sequencing of this T cell receptor (beta chain) was carried out in a study of PD-1 blockade in mismatch repair-deficient tumors. Background on the study: Patients had approximately 12 mismatch repair-deficient cancer types, all previously treated and progressing. The study's findings and limits: Tumor-resident clones, often undetectable pretreatment in blood, expanded then contracted after pembrolizumab.

PCR or immunohistochemistry showed mismatch repair deficiency in every enrolled patient. The TCR-sequenced patients were a few responders to pembrolizumab. Notes on this clone: No antigen is known for it.

Sequenced by immunoSEQ multiplex PCR; TCRdb stores in-frame clones only, minus some. The data contain about 63,000 clones, about 87% of them singletons. This CDR3 has 15 residues. Trimming removed 4 bases from V and 0 bases from J, with 13 bases in between. Per germline, CDR1 MGHRA and CDR2 YSYEKL. V usage is TRBV4-1 and J usage is TRBJ2-7; D gene uncertain. Material: peripheral blood, obtained 52 weeks after starting pembrolizumab. This TCR came from an adult with mismatch repair-deficient cancer. Written as DNA, the CDR3 is TGCGCCAGCAGCCCCCTAGGACGGACCTCCTACGAGCAGTACTTC. Translation gives CASSPLGRTSYEQYF.